This entry lists 19 T cell receptor beta chains sequenced from one sample in a study of T cells in tuberculosis. Method: immunoSEQ multiplex PCR; TCRdb's copy keeps in-frame clones and lacks some. The top ten clones hold 3.6% of a sample with around 43,000 clones, approximately 95% of them seen once. The sample comprised PBMCs. The receptor source for this set is a donor aged 10 to 29 with latent tuberculosis or without tuberculosis infection.

The J gene is TRBJ2-5, the V gene TRBV7-9, with 7 bases matching TRBD1. After removal of 5 bases from V and 2 bases from J, the junction contained 8 bases not matched to a gene. Germline V gene lookup returns CDR1 SEHNR and CDR2 FQNEAQ (reference sequence). This CDR3 spans 15 amino acids. The CDR3: CASSPSRTGQETQYF. The CDR3 nucleotides read TGTGCCAGCAGCCCCTCTCGGACAGGACAAGAGACCCAGTACTTC.

The chain recombines TRBV10-3 with TRBJ2-3; TRBD2 matches 10 bases. With 2 bases clipped from V and 5 bases from J, the junction kept 16 bases outside the gene matches. The CDR3 contains 19 residues. Germline V gene lookup returns CDR1 ENHRY and CDR2 SYGVKD. The CDR3 DNA sequence: TGTGCCATCAGTGAGCCAACTCTAGCGGGGGACCTAGCTCTAGATACGCAGTATTTT. It translates to CAISEPTLAGDLALDTQYF.

This chain joins TRBV2 and TRBJ2-7; 9 bases fit TRBD1. Looked up from germline, CDR1 is SNHLY and CDR2 is FYNNEI. V lost 6 bases and J lost 6; bases outside the gene matches: 9. The length of the CDR3 is 14 residues. CDR3 DNA: TGTGCCAGCAGGGGGGACAGGGACTACGTCGAGCAGTACTTC. Translating gives CASRGDRDYVEQYF.

The CDR3 coding sequence is TGTGCCAGCAGAGGGGGTCCTTTGAATCAGCCCCAGCATTTT. Translating it yields CASRGGPLNQPQHF. The chain recombines TRBV6-6 with TRBJ1-5; weak D call: TRBD1 (6 bases). Germline CDR1 MNHNY, CDR2 SVGAGI (reference sequence). The CDR3 is 14 residues long. Trimming took off 6 bases at V and 4 bases at J, with 13 bases between the two ends.

Only one count was recorded for this clone. The gene calls are TRBV11-2 and TRBJ2-1; 11 positions agree with TRBD2. After removal of 5 bases from V and 9 bases from J, the junction contained 15 bases not matched to a gene. From germline, CDR1 is SGHAT and CDR2 FQNNGV. The CDR3 has 17 amino acids. Here the CDR3 DNA reads TGTGCCAGCAGCCTCGGACGGGAGACTAGCGGGGACACTGAGCAGTTCTTC. This encodes CASSLGRETSGDTEQFF.

The chain has TRBV28 and TRBJ1-2; maybe TRBD1 (6 bases). V lost 3 bases, J lost 8 bases, and 16 bases lay in between. CDR3 length equals 14 residues. CDR1 and CDR2 (germline): MDHEN, SYDVKM. CDR3 nucleotide sequence: TGTGCCAGCAGTTTCTGGGCAGGGGATGGAGGCTACACCTTC. This sequence encodes CASSFWAGDGGYTF.

This chain connects TRBV5-1 to TRBJ2-2; 9 positions match TRBD1. V shed 3 bases, J shed 7 bases, and the junction held 4 bases outside the gene matches. Germline CDR1 SGHRS, CDR2 YFSETQ. The CDR3 runs to 14 residues. The CDR3 sequence is CASSSTGGHGELFF. The CDR3 bases are TGCGCCAGCAGCTCCACAGGGGGCCACGGGGAGCTGTTTTTT. Together with reference TRBV5-1 and TRBJ2-2, the CDR3 gives the full variable domain: KAGVTQTPRYLIKTRGQQVTLSCSPISGHRSVSWYQQTPGQGLQFLFEYFSETQRNKGNFPGRFSGRQFSNSRSEMNVSTLELGDSALYLCASSSTGGHGELFFGEGSRLTVL.

This clone showed up just once. The chain uses TRBV7-9 and TRBJ1-2; D not certain. The CDR3 consists of 16 residues. Germline-derived CDR1 and CDR2 are SEHNR and FQNEAQ (reference sequence). V was shortened by 2 bases and J by 2 bases, with 15 bases between the two germline ends. CDR3 nucleotide sequence: TGTGCCAGCAGCTTAACTGTAACAGAAGAAAACTATGGCTACACCTTC. Amino acid sequence: CASSLTVTEENYGYTF.

The rearrangement uses TRBV5-1 and TRBJ2-7; tentative D call: TRBD1 (5 bases). The CDR3 contains 14 residues. Germline assignment: CDR1 SGHRS and CDR2 YFSETQ. V was trimmed by 2 bases and J by 5 bases, leaving 14 bases between them. In DNA form, the CDR3 reads TGCGCCAGCAGCTTTATTGGTCAGGGCAACGAGCAGTACTTC. It specifies CASSFIGQGNEQYF.

The chain links TRBV6-1 to TRBJ2-7; 9 bases fit TRBD2. The V gene end was trimmed by 4 bases and the J gene end by 2 bases; junction bases not matched to a gene: 6. The germline CDR1 and CDR2 sequences are MNHNS and SASEGT. There are 15 residues in the CDR3. Here the CDR3 reads CASSAVTSGAYEQYF. Written as DNA, the CDR3 is TGTGCCAGCAGTGCCGTGACTAGCGGAGCCTACGAGCAGTACTTC.

V is TRBV5-4 and J is TRBJ1-2; 9 nucleotides align to TRBD1. The CDR3 consists of 17 residues. From germline, CDR1 is SGHNT and CDR2 YYREEE (reference sequence). The V and J ends lost 4 bases and 1 base, in that order; junction bases with no gene match: 11. The CDR3 protein is CASSHRQGGRLNYGYTF. The CDR3 DNA reads as TGTGCCAGCAGCCACCGACAGGGGGGGAGACTTAACTATGGCTACACCTTC.

The chain has TRBV25-1 and TRBJ2-7; the D gene is possibly TRBD2 (5 bases). This CDR3 is 15 amino acids long. CDR1 and CDR2 from the germline V gene are MGHDK and SYGVNS. Deletions cut 3 bases from V and 2 bases from J, with 14 bases between. CDR3 in DNA: TGTGCCAGCAGTGACCCTGGACTGGAACCCTACGAGCAGTACTTC. This translates into CASSDPGLEPYEQYF.

Here the CDR3 DNA reads TGCGCCAGCAGCCAAGAACTCACCAGCACAGATACGCAGTATTTT. Amino acid sequence: CASSQELTSTDTQYF. The rearrangement joins TRBV4-3 to TRBJ2-3; no clear D. With 0 bases removed from V and 0 bases from J, the gap between germline ends came to 7 bases. The germline V gene has CDR1 LGHNA and CDR2 YSLEER. The CDR3 has 15 residues.

A remark on this clone: It may be a read error: a sequence one base away is much more abundant. The same CDR3 can be traced to other DNA sequences in this sample. The V and J genes are TRBV5-1 and TRBJ2-7; TRBD1 might be the D (5 bases). The CDR3 has 14 amino acids. Trimming left V 0 bases short and J 2 bases short, with 9 bases between. Per the germline V gene, CDR1 is SGHRS and CDR2 is YFSETQ. The CDR3 bases are TGCGCCAGCAGCTTGGTTCAGGGTGCCTACGAGCAGTACTTC. Encoded protein: CASSLVQGAYEQYF.

The chain uses TRBV6-1 and TRBJ1-5; possibly TRBD1 for D (5 bases). V was cut by 8 bases and J by 1 base, with 12 bases left in between. This CDR3 spans 14 amino acids. CDR1 and CDR2 (germline): MNHNS, SASEGT. In nucleotides, the CDR3 is TGTGCCAGCGCGGAGGGGTCGAGCAATCAGCCCCAGCATTTT. Amino acid sequence: CASAEGSSNQPQHF.

The chain links TRBV30 to TRBJ1-4; 10 bases fit TRBD1. Germline CDR1 and CDR2: GTSNPN and SVGIG (reference sequence). The CDR3 has 14 amino acids. Losses at the gene ends were 0 bases for V and 8 bases for J; bases not matched to a gene: 3. CDR3 sequence reads: CAWSVGQGSEKLFF. The CDR3 nucleotides read TGTGCCTGGAGTGTGGGACAGGGGAGCGAAAAACTGTTTTTT. Full variable domain (rest looked up from reference TRBV30 and TRBJ1-4): SQTIHQWPATLVQPVGSPLSLECTVEGTSNPNLYWYRQAAGRGLQLLFYSVGIGQISSEVPQNLSASRPQDRQFILSSKKLLLSDSGFYLCAWSVGQGSEKLFFGSGTQLSVL.

The J gene is TRBJ2-4, the V gene TRBV6-1, with 7 bases aligning to TRBD1. Germline V gene lookup returns CDR1 MNHNS and CDR2 SASEGT. The CDR3 loop spans 16 amino acids. J was trimmed by 1 base and V by 4 bases; bases with no gene match: 7. CDR3 coding DNA: TGTGCCAGCAGTGGGGGACAGTCCGGGGCCAAAAACATTCAGTACTTC. It specifies CASSGGQSGAKNIQYF.

The V gene is TRBV6-1, the J gene TRBJ1-2; tentatively, D is TRBD1 (5 bases). The V gene's germline CDR1 is MNHNS and CDR2 SASEGT. The CDR3 spans 13 residues. V lost 2 bases and J lost 6, with 10 bases in between. The CDR3 region has the DNA TGTGCCAGCAGTGAATGGGGGGGGAATGGCTACACCTTC. Encoded protein: CASSEWGGNGYTF.

The chain joins TRBV29-1 to TRBJ2-1; a possible D gene is TRBD2 (6 bases). Trimming left V 7 bases short and J 2 bases short, with 15 bases between. The CDR3 has 14 amino acids. In germline, CDR1 is SQVTM, CDR2 ANQGSEA. CDR3 nucleotides: TGCAGCGCCAACATAGCGGAGCCCTACAATGAGCAGTTCTTC. Protein product: CSANIAEPYNEQFF.